This T cell receptor beta chain derives from a study of control samples from healthy donors and cancer patients. The method was immunoSEQ multiplex PCR; TCRdb's version includes in-frame clones alone and lacks a portion of them. The sample holds approximately 100,000 clones, roughly four fifths seen once. Germline values: CDR1 SGHTA, CDR2 FQGNSA. With 5 bases removed from V and 5 bases from J, the gap between germline ends came to 15 bases. The CDR3 covers 14 residues. The chain couples TRBV7-2 to TRBJ1-2; the D gene is possibly TRBD1 (5 bases). The sequencing sample was made of blood. The receptor's source is a man aged 55 to 69 in good health. Here the CDR3 DNA reads TGTGCCAGCAGCCCTCAGGGCAGCCCATATGGCTACACCTTC. Amino acids: CASSPQGSPYGYTF.